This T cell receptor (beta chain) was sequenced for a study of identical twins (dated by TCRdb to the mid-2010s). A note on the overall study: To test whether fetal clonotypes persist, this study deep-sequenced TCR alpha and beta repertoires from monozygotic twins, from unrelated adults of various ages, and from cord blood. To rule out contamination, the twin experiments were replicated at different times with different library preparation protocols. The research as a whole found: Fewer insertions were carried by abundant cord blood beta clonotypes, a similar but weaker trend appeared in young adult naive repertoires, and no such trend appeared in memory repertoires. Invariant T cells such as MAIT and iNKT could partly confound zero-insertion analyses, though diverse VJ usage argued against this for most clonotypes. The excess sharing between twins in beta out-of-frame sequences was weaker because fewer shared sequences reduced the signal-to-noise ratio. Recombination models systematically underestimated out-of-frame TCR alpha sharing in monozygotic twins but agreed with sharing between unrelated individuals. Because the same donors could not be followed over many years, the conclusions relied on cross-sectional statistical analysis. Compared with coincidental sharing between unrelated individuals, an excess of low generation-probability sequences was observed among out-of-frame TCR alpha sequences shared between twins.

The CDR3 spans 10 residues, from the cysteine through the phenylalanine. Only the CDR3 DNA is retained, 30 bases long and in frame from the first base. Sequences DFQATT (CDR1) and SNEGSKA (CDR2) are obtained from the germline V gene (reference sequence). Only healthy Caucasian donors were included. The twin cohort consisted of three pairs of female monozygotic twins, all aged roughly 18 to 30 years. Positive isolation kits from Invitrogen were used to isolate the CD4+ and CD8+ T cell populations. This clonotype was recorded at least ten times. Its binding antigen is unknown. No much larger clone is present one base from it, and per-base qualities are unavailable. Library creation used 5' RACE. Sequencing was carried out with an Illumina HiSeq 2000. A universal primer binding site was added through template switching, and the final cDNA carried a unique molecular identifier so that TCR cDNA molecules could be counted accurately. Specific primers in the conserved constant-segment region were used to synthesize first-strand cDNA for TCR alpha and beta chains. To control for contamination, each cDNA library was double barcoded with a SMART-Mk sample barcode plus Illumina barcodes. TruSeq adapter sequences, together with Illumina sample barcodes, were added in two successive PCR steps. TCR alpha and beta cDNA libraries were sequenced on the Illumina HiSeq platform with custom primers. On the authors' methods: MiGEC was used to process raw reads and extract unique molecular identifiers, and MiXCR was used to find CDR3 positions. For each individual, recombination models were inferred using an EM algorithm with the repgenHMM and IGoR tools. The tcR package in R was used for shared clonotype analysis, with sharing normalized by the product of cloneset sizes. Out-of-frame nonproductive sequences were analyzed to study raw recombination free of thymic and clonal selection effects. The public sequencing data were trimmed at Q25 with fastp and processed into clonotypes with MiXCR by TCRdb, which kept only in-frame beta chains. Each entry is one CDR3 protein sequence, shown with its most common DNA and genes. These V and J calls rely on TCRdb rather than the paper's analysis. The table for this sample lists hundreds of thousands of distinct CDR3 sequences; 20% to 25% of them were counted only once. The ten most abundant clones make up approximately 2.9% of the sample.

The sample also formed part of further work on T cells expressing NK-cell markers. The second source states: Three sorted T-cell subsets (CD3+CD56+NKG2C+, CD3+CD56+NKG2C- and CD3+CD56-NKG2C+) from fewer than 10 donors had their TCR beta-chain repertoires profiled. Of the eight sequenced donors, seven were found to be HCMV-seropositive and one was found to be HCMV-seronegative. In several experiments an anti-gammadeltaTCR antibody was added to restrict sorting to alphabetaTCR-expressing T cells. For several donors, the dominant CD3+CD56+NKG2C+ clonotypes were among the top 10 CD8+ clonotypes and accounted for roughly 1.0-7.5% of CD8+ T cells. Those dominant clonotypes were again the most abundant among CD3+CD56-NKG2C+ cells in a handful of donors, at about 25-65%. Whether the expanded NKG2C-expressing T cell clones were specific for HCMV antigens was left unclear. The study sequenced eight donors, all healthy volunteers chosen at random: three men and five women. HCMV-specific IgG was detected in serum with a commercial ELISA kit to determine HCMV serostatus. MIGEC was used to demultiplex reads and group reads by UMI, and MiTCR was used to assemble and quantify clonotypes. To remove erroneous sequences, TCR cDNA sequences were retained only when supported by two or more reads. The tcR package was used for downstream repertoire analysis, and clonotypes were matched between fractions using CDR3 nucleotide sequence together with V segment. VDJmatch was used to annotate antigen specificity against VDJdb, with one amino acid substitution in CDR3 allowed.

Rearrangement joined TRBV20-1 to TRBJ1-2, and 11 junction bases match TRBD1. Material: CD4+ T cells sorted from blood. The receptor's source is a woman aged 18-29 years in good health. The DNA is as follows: TGCAGGTGGACAGGGGGCGGCTACACCTTC. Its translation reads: CRWTGGGYTF.